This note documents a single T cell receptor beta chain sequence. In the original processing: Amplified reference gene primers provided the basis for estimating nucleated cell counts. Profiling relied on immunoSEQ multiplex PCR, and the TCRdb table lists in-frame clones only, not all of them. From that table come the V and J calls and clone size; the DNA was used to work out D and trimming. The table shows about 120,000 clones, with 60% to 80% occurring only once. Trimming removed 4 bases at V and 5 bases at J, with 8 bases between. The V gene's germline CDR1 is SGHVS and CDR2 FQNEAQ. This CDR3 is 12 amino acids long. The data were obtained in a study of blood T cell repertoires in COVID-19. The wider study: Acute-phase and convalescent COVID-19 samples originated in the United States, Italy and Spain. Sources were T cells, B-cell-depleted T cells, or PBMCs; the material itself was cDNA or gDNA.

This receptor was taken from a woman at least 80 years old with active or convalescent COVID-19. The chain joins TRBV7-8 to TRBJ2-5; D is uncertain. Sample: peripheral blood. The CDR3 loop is CASSWSAETQYF. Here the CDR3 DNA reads TGTGCCAGCAGCTGGAGCGCCGAGACCCAGTACTTC.